This passage covers 3 T cell receptor beta chains from one sample sequenced in a study of blood T cell repertoires in COVID-19. The assay was immunoSEQ multiplex PCR, and TCRdb's table has in-frame clones only and misses some. In the table there are 250,000 to 350,000 clones, around 90% of which are singletons. Sequenced sample: peripheral blood. Receptors originate from a woman between 40 and 55 years old who had recovered from COVID-19.

The V call is TRBV28, the J call TRBJ1-4; TRBD1 matches at 9 bases. Trimming at V came to 6 bases and at J to 7 bases, leaving 9 bases not matched to a gene. Germline V gives CDR1 MDHEN, CDR2 SYDVKM. The CDR3 loop spans 15 amino acids. CDR3 protein: CASRKQGARVEKLFF. For the CDR3, the DNA is TGTGCCAGCAGAAAACAGGGGGCCCGAGTTGAAAAACTGTTTTTT.

This clone was observed once. The chain has TRBV12-3 or TRBV12-4 and TRBJ2-1; D is possibly TRBD2 (6 bases). V was trimmed by 6 bases and J by 10 bases, leaving 16 bases between them. The CDR3 contains 13 residues. The CDR3 sequence: CASRKGGNGEQFF. The CDR3 DNA follows: TGTGCCAGCAGGAAAGGCGGGAACGGGGAGCAGTTCTTC.

This rearrangement joins TRBV9 to TRBJ1-1; D gene unclear. V lost 0 bases and J 0 bases, leaving 6 bases between the germline ends. The CDR3 totals 14 residues. Germline V CDR1 and CDR2: SGDLS, YYNGEE. The CDR3 here is CASSVAMMNTEAFF. In nucleotides, the CDR3 is TGTGCCAGCAGCGTAGCTATGATGAACACTGAAGCTTTCTTT.